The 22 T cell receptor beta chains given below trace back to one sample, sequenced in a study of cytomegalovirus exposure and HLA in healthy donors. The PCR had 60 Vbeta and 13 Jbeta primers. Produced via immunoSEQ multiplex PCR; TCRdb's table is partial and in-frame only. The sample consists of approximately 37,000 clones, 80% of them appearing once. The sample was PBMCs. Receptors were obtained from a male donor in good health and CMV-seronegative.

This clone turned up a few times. Written as DNA, the CDR3 is TGTGCCAGCAGTCTCCATTCTAGCGAATTCTACGAGCAGTACTTC. This translates into CASSLHSSEFYEQYF. This chain joins TRBV6-4 and TRBJ2-7, with TRBD2 as a possible D gene (6 bases). CDR1 MRHNA and CDR2 SNTAGT come from the germline V gene. CDR3 size: 15 residues. Between the trimmed V and J ends, which lost 5 bases and 3 bases, there was a span of 17 bases.

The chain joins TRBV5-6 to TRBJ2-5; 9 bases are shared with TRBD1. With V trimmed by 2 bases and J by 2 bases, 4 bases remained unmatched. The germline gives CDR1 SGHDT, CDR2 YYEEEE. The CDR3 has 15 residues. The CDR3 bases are TGTGCCAGCAGCTTCGGGACAGGGACTCAAGAGACCCAGTACTTC. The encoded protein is CASSFGTGTQETQYF.

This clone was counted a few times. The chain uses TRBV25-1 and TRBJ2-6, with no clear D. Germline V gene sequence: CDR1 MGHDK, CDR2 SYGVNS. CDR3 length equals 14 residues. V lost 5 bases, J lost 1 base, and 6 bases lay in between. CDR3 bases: TGTGCCAGCAGTCAACTTTCTGGGGCCAACGTCCTGACTTTC. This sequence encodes CASSQLSGANVLTF.

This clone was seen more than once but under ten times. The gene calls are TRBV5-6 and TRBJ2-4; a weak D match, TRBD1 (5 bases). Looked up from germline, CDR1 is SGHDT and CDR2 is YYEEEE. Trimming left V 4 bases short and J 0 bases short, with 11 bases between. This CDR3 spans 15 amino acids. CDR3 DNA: TGTGCCAGCAGCCTTATGGGGCTAGCCAAAAACATTCAGTACTTC. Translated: CASSLMGLAKNIQYF.

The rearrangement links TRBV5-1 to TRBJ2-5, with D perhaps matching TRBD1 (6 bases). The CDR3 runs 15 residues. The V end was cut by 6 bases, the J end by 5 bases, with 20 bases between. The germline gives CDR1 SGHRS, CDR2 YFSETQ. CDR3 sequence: CASILGTQLGETQYF. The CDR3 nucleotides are TGCGCCAGCATATTGGGGACACAATTAGGGGAGACCCAGTACTTC.

In DNA, the CDR3 is TGTGCCAGCAGCGAGACAGGGGGGGCCTATGGCTACACCTTC. Its protein product is CASSETGGAYGYTF. V and J are TRBV14 and TRBJ1-2; 9 bases agree with TRBD1. The CDR3 has 14 amino acids. Germline loops: CDR1 SGHDN, CDR2 FVKESK. Trimming took 5 bases from V and 4 from J; bases not matched to a gene: 5.

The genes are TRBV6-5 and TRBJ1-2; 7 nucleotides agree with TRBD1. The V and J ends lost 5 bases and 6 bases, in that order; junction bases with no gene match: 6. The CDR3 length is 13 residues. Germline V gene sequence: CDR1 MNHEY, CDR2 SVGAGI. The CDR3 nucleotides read TGTGCCAGCAGTGGAGGGGGCGAAGATGGCTACACCTTC. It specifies CASSGGGEDGYTF.

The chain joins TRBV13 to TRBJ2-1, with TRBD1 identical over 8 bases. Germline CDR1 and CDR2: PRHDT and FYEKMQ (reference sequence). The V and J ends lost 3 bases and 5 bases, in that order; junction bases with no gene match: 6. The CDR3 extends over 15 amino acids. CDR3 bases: TGTGCCAGCAGCTTTTGGACAGGGTTGGACAATGAGCAGTTCTTC. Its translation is CASSFWTGLDNEQFF.

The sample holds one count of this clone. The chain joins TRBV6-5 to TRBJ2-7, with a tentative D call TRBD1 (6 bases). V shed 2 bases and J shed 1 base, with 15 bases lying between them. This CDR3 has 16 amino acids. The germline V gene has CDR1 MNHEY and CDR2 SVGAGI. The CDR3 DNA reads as TGTGCCAGCAGTTACCCAAACCCCAGGGGTTCCTACGAGCAGTACTTC. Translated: CASSYPNPRGSYEQYF.

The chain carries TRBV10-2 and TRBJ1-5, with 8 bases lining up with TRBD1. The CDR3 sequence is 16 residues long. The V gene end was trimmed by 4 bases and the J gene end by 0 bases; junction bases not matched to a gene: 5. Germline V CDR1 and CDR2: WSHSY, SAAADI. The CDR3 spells CASSADRGDSNQPQHF. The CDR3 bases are TGCGCCAGCAGTGCTGACAGGGGCGATAGCAATCAGCCCCAGCATTTT.

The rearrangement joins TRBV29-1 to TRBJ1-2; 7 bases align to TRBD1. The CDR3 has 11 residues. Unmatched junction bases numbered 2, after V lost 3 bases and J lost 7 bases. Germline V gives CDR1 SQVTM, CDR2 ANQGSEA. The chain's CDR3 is CSVEGQLGYTF. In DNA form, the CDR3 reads TGCAGCGTTGAGGGACAGCTTGGCTACACCTTC.

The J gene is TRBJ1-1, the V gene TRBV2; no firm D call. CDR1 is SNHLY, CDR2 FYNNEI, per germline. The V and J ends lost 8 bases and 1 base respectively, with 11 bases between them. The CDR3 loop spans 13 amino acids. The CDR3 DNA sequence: TGTGCCAGCGGCGGATTTTCGAACACTGAAGCTTTCTTT. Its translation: CASGGFSNTEAFF.

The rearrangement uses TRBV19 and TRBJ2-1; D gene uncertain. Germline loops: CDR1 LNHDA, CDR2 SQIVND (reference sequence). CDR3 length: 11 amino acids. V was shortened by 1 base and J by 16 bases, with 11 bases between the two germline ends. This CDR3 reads CASSIGPRSFF. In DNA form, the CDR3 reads TGTGCCAGTAGTATAGGTCCCAGAAGTTTCTTC.

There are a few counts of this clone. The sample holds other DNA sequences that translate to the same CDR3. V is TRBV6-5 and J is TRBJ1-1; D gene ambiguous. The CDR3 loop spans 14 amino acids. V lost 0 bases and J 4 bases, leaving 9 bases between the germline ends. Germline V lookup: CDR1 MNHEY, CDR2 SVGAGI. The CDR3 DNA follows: TGTGCCAGCAGTTACTCGCCCCCGCGCACTGAAGCTTTCTTT. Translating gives CASSYSPPRTEAFF.

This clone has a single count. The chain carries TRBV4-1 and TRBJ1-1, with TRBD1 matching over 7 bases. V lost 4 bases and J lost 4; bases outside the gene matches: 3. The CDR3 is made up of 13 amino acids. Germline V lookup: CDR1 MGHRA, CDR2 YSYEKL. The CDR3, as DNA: TGCGCCAGCAGCCCCTCAGGGGGCACTGAAGCTTTCTTT. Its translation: CASSPSGGTEAFF.

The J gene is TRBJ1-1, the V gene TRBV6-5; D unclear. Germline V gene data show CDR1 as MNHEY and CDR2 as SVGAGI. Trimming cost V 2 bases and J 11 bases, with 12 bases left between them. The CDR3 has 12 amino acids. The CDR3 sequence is CASSYNGGEAFF. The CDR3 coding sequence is TGTGCCAGCAGTTACAACGGAGGCGAGGCTTTCTTT.

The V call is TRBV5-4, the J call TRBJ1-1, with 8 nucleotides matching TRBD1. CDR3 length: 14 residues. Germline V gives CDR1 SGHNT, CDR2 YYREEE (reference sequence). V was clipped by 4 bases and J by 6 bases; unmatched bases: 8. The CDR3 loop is CASSLWTGRPEAFF. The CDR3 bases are TGTGCCAGCAGCCTATGGACAGGGCGGCCTGAAGCTTTCTTT.

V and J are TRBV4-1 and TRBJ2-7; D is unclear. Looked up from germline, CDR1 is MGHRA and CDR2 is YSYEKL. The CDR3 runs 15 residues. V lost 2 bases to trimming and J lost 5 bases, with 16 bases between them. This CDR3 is CASSQNPSQANEQYF. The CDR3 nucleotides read TGCGCCAGCAGCCAAAACCCCTCTCAGGCCAACGAGCAGTACTTC.

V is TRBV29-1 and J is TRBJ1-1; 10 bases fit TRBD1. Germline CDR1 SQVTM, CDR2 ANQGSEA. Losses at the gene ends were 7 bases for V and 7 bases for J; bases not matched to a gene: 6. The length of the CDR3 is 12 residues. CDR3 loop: CSACDRGLEAFF. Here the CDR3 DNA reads TGCAGCGCCTGCGACAGGGGGCTTGAAGCTTTCTTT.

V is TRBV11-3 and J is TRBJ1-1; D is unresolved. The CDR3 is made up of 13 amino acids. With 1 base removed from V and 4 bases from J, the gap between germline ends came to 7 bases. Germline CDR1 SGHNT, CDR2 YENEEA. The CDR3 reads CASSLVSSTEAFF. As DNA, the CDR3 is TGTGCCAGCAGCTTAGTATCCTCCACTGAAGCTTTCTTT.

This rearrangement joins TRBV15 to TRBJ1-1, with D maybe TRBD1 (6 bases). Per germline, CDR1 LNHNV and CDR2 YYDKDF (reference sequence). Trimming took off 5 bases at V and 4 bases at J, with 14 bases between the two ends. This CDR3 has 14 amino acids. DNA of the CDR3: TGTGCCACCAGCCGCTGGGGGCCGTTCACTGAAGCTTTCTTT. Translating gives CATSRWGPFTEAFF.

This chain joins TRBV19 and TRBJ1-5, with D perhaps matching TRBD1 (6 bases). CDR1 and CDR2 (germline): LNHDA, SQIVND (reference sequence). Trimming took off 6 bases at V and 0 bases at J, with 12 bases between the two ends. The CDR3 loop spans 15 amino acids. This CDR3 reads CASSRTGFSNQPQHF. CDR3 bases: TGTGCCAGTAGCCGAACAGGGTTTAGCAATCAGCCCCAGCATTTT.